The 6 T cell receptor beta chains below were found in one sample sequenced in a study of identical twins. TCRdb re-analysed the 5' RACE reads in MiXCR, keeping a single row per CDR3 protein. The data show 1.5 million to 2 million distinct CDR3 sequences, with less than 40% seen just once and about 0.27% held by the top ten. The sequenced material came from cord blood. These receptors came from a newborn girl in good health.

The chain joins TRBV19 to TRBJ2-1; no clear D gene. Germline V gene lookup returns CDR1 LNHDA and CDR2 SQIVND (reference sequence). The CDR3 is made up of 15 amino acids. V lost 3 bases and J lost 6, with 15 bases in between. The CDR3 here is CASSISGVRSNEQFF. CDR3 nucleotides: TGTGCCAGTAGTATCTCGGGCGTAAGGTCCAATGAGCAGTTCTTC.

V usage is TRBV12-3 or TRBV12-4 and J usage is TRBJ2-3; 8 bases align to TRBD2. The CDR3 is 14 residues long. Trimming took 8 bases from V and 2 from J; bases not matched to a gene: 6. CDR3: CASAREDSTDTQYF. The DNA of the CDR3 is TGTGCCAGCGCGCGGGAGGATTCCACAGATACGCAGTATTTT.

Many counts were recorded for this clonotype. The V call is TRBV29-1, the J call TRBJ2-3, with D perhaps matching TRBD1 or TRBD2 (6 bases each). Trimming pared 3 bases from V and 5 bases from J, leaving 12 bases between. This CDR3 has 13 amino acids. Per germline, CDR1 SQVTM and CDR2 ANQGSEA. The CDR3 DNA sequence: TGCAGCGTTGACGAGGAGGGGGGAGATACGCAGTATTTT. Encoded protein: CSVDEEGGDTQYF.

This clonotype has more than one count but fewer than ten. The J gene is TRBJ2-7, the V gene TRBV10-3; TRBD1 matches at 9 bases. Germline CDR1 ENHRY, CDR2 SYGVKD. The trim removed 2 bases at V and 7 bases at J, leaving 6 bases unmatched. The CDR3 extends over 14 amino acids. The CDR3: CAISEQRTGDEQYF. In nucleotides, the CDR3 is TGTGCCATCAGTGAGCAGCGGACAGGGGATGAGCAGTACTTC.

This clonotype came up a few times. The rearrangement joins TRBV7-8 to TRBJ2-1, with 7 positions matching TRBD2. Germline assignment: CDR1 SGHVS and CDR2 FQNEAQ. There are 16 residues in the CDR3. The V and J ends lost 0 bases and 7 bases, in that order; junction bases with no gene match: 9. The CDR3 region has the DNA TGTGCCAGCAGCTTAGCGGTTAGCGGGTACTTGAATGAGCAGTTCTTC. Translating gives CASSLAVSGYLNEQFF.

The chain couples TRBV5-1 to TRBJ2-3, with TRBD1 identical over 11 bases. In germline, CDR1 is SGHRS, CDR2 YFSETQ. This CDR3 is built from 15 residues. Trimming removed 4 bases from V and 6 bases from J; junction bases left unmatched: 7. The CDR3 nucleotides read TGCGCCAGCAGCCTCAGGACAGGGGGCCATGATACGCAGTATTTT. Protein product: CASSLRTGGHDTQYF.